This TCR beta chain was sequenced in a study of cytomegalovirus exposure and HLA in healthy donors. V shed 0 bases and J 7 bases; nucleotides not matched to a gene: 3. The germline V gene has CDR1 SGHDT and CDR2 YYEEEE. This CDR3 is 15 amino acids long. The protocol was immunoSEQ multiplex PCR, while the TCRdb copy is restricted to in-frame clones and leaves out a portion. The data show roughly 200,000 clones, with 65% to 85% seen just once and 2.5% to 3.5% held by the top ten. The rearrangement links TRBV5-6 to TRBJ1-6; TRBD1 aligns across 8 bases. This sequence originates from a woman under 30 in good health and CMV-seropositive. Sequencing used PBMCs. The CDR3 nucleotides are TGTGCCAGCAGCTTGGTGGACAGGGTGAATTCACCCCTCCACTTT. This codes for CASSLVDRVNSPLHF.